Listed below are T cell receptor beta chains from one sample, sequenced in a study of neoadjuvant nivolumab and ipilimumab in lung cancer. Sequencing used immunoSEQ multiplex PCR; TCRdb keeps in-frame clones, though not all of them. The top ten clones hold around 7.3% of a sample with about 16,000 clones, 70% to 80% of them seen once. Source: tumor tissue, taken after neoadjuvant nivolumab, alone or with ipilimumab, at or shortly before surgery. The receptors stem from an adult with non-small cell lung cancer. CDR3s include the opening cysteine and the closing phenylalanine or tryptophan. Each record gives: clone size, V gene, D gene, J gene, CDR3 protein, CDR3 DNA. A D gene is named only where the DNA matches it firmly. Size is stated for part of the rows, as once, few or many counts, or as a class when the clone is expanded.

>.|TRBV2|.|TRBJ1-1
CASSDSHREGTEAFF
TGTGCCAGCAGTGACAGTCATAGGGAGGGAACTGAAGCTTTCTTT
>.|TRBV25-1|TRBD1|TRBJ1-6
CASSTTGDSPLHF
TGTGCCAGCAGTACCACAGGGGATTCACCCCTCCACTTT
>.|TRBV2|TRBD1|TRBJ1-1
CASSLGQGEEAFF
TGTGCCAGCAGTCTCGGACAGGGTGAGGAAGCTTTCTTT
>.|TRBV5-1|TRBD2|TRBJ2-3
CATAGSGGPSTDTQYF
TGCGCCACAGCGGGAAGCGGGGGGCCTAGCACAGATACGCAGTATTTT
>.|TRBV7-2|.|TRBJ2-7
CASSELTGTLSYEQYF
TGTGCCAGCAGCGAATTAACCGGGACTTTATCCTACGAGCAGTACTTC
>.|TRBV6-1|.|TRBJ1-2
CASTQAYGYTF
TGTGCCAGCACGCAGGCCTATGGCTACACCTTC
>.|TRBV5-1|TRBD1|TRBJ1-2
CASSTGGGGYTF
TGCGCCAGCAGTACAGGGGGAGGTGGCTACACCTTC
>.|TRBV18|.|TRBJ1-5
CASSPVWGSNQPQHF
TGTGCCAGCTCACCGGTATGGGGTAGCAATCAGCCCCAGCATTTT
>.|TRBV10-1|.|TRBJ1-5
CASSPGHSNQPQHF
TGCGCCAGCAGTCCTGGGCATAGCAATCAGCCCCAGCATTTT
>.|TRBV5-6|.|TRBJ2-1
CASSLFQGSYNEQFF
TGTGCCAGCAGCTTATTTCAGGGGTCCTACAATGAGCAGTTCTTC
>.|TRBV7-9|.|TRBJ2-5
CASSLGLSQETQYF
TGTGCCAGCAGCTTGGGGCTAAGCCAAGAGACCCAGTACTTC
>.|TRBV7-2|.|TRBJ1-6
CASSFDWTNSPLHF
TGTGCCAGCAGCTTCGACTGGACTAATTCACCCCTCCACTTT
>few|TRBV18|.|TRBJ2-1
CASSPQSVATHEQFF
TGTGCCAGCTCACCTCAGAGTGTGGCCACTCACGAGCAGTTCTTC
>medium-sized|TRBV2|.|TRBJ1-4
CASGEEPRGEKLFF
TGTGCCAGCGGGGAGGAACCCCGAGGTGAAAAACTGTTTTTT
>.|TRBV5-1|TRBD2|TRBJ2-3
CASSFTSGGTTDTQYF
TGCGCCAGCAGCTTTACTAGCGGGGGGACCACAGATACGCAGTATTTT
>.|TRBV7-9|.|TRBJ1-1
CASSSPGYMNTEAFF
TGTGCCAGCAGCTCCCCCGGGTACATGAACACTGAAGCTTTCTTT
>once|TRBV18|TRBD2|TRBJ2-7
CASSPGLDVYEQYF
TGTGCCAGCTCCCCTGGACTAGACGTCTACGAGCAGTACTTC
>few|TRBV6-1|.|TRBJ1-2
CASSERRNYGYTF
TGTGCCAGCAGTGAGAGACGGAACTATGGCTACACCTTC
>.|TRBV5-4|TRBD1|TRBJ1-2
CASSGDRTGDYGYTF
TGTGCCAGCAGCGGAGACAGGACAGGGGACTATGGCTACACCTTC
>medium-sized|TRBV18|.|TRBJ2-2
CASSPERTGELFF
TGTGCCAGCTCACCCGAACGCACCGGGGAGCTGTTTTTT
>.|TRBV6-5|.|TRBJ2-7
CASSYLLRGEQYF
TGTGCCAGCAGTTACCTACTTCGAGGCGAGCAGTACTTC
>.|TRBV15|.|TRBJ2-3
CATSRDRAAPTDTQYF
TGTGCCACCAGCAGAGATCGGGCGGCCCCCACAGATACGCAGTATTTT
>.|TRBV5-4|.|TRBJ1-1
CASVKDLNTEAFF
TGTGCCAGCGTAAAGGACTTGAACACTGAAGCTTTCTTT
>.|TRBV6-5|.|TRBJ1-5
CASRPQRSNQPQHF
TGTGCCAGCCGCCCCCAAAGGTCCAATCAGCCCCAGCATTTT
>.|TRBV30|TRBD1|TRBJ1-5
CAWSRGQGNQPQHF
TGTGCCTGGAGTAGGGGGCAGGGCAATCAGCCCCAGCATTTT
>few|TRBV6-1|TRBD1|TRBJ1-5
CASSVSGQENQPQHF
TGTGCCAGCAGTGTGTCGGGACAGGAAAATCAGCCCCAGCATTTT
>.|TRBV4-1|.|TRBJ2-2
CASSLATGELFF
TGCGCCAGCAGCTTGGCGACCGGGGAGCTGTTTTTT
>few|TRBV7-9|.|TRBJ2-1
CASSVGTGPQYNEQFF
TGTGCCAGCAGCGTAGGGACCGGACCTCAGTACAATGAGCAGTTCTTC
>.|TRBV7-7|.|TRBJ1-1
CASSLAGNTEAFF
TGTGCTAGCAGCTTAGCCGGAAACACTGAAGCTTTCTTT
>.|TRBV6-5|.|TRBJ2-1
CASSYSRATEQFF
TGTGCCAGCAGTTACTCTAGAGCCACTGAGCAGTTCTTC
>.|TRBV6-5|.|TRBJ1-6
CASSYFGEAGSPLHF
TGTGCCAGCAGTTATTTTGGAGAAGCCGGTTCACCCCTCCACTTT
>.|TRBV27|.|TRBJ1-2
CASSLKVYRGADGYTF
TGTGCCAGCAGTCTTAAGGTGTACCGGGGGGCAGATGGCTACACCTTC
>.|TRBV11-2|.|TRBJ1-2
CASSLEREAGHGYTF
TGTGCCAGCAGCTTAGAACGGGAGGCAGGGCATGGCTACACCTTC
>.|TRBV4-3|TRBD1|TRBJ2-7
CASSPGTGGTYEQYF
TGCGCCAGCAGCCCGGGGACAGGGGGCACTTACGAGCAGTACTTC
>.|TRBV19|.|TRBJ2-1
CASSIRVGTGEQFF
TGTGCCAGTAGTATAAGGGTAGGGACCGGTGAGCAGTTCTTC
>.|TRBV7-8|TRBD1|TRBJ2-3
CASSDGTGGGTQYF
TGTGCCAGCAGCGACGGGACAGGGGGGGGTACGCAGTATTTT
>.|TRBV27|TRBD1|TRBJ2-7
CASSLSRTGPYEQYF
TGTGCCAGCAGTTTATCCAGGACAGGACCTTACGAGCAGTACTTC
>.|TRBV19|TRBD1|TRBJ2-7
CASSTNRGPYEQYF
TGTGCCAGTAGTACGAACAGGGGTCCCTACGAGCAGTACTTC
>.|TRBV5-5|.|TRBJ1-3
CASSWAMGSGNTIYF
TGTGCCAGCAGCTGGGCCATGGGCTCTGGAAACACCATATATTTT
>few|TRBV5-1|.|TRBJ1-2
CASSLEGFYGYTF
TGCGCCAGCAGCTTGGAAGGCTTCTATGGCTACACCTTC
>.|TRBV11-1|TRBD2|TRBJ2-3
CASLRRGGREDTQYF
TGTGCCAGCCTTCGGCGGGGGGGCAGGGAAGATACGCAGTATTTT
>.|TRBV7-2|TRBD2|TRBJ2-7
CASSLGSRGGREQYF
TGTGCCAGCAGCTTAGGGTCCCGGGGGGGCCGCGAGCAGTACTTC
>.|TRBV4-2|TRBD1|TRBJ2-2
CASSQDLQGAGGELFF
TGTGCCAGCAGCCAAGATCTCCAGGGGGCCGGCGGGGAGCTGTTTTTT
>few|TRBV2|.|TRBJ2-1
CASSEKRWGAENEQFF
TGTGCCAGCAGTGAAAAGAGGTGGGGGGCCGAGAATGAGCAGTTCTTC
>once|TRBV4-1|TRBD2|TRBJ2-1
CASSQDPLAGGNDNEQFF
TGCGCCAGCAGCCAAGATCCCCTTGCGGGGGGGAATGACAATGAGCAGTTCTTC
>.|TRBV5-5|TRBD2|TRBJ2-3
CASSSISGGSDTQYF
TGTGCCAGCAGCTCTATTAGCGGGGGATCGGATACGCAGTATTTT
>.|TRBV20-1|.|TRBJ1-2
CSASLGAGYTF
TGCAGTGCTAGCTTGGGGGCTGGCTACACCTTC
>.|TRBV7-3|TRBD1|TRBJ1-1
CASSLTDRANTEAFF
TGTGCCAGCAGCTTAACGGACAGGGCGAACACTGAAGCTTTCTTT
>.|TRBV4-3|.|TRBJ2-1
CASSQEWRQDYNEQFF
TGCGCCAGCAGCCAAGAGTGGCGACAGGACTACAATGAGCAGTTCTTC
>.|TRBV7-9|.|TRBJ1-1
CASSLAGQGPNTEAFF
TGTGCCAGCAGCTTAGCGGGGCAGGGTCCAAACACTGAAGCTTTCTTT
>.|TRBV5-8|.|TRBJ1-1
CASSLTGATAMEAFF
TGTGCCAGCAGCCTGACGGGGGCCACAGCGATGGAAGCTTTCTTT
>.|TRBV30|TRBD2|TRBJ2-1
CAWRGTSGLNEQFF
TGTGCCTGGAGGGGGACTAGCGGACTGAATGAGCAGTTCTTC
>.|TRBV11-2|.|TRBJ2-4
CASSLGGRVNIQYF
TGTGCCAGCAGCTTAGGTGGCAGGGTTAACATTCAGTACTTC
>.|TRBV6-5|.|TRBJ1-1
CASSYLGGTEAFF
TGTGCCAGCAGTTACTTGGGTGGCACTGAAGCTTTCTTT
>.|TRBV14|TRBD1|TRBJ2-2
CASSQVRGHGGELFF
TGTGCCAGCAGCCAAGTCAGGGGGCATGGCGGGGAGCTGTTTTTT
>few|TRBV7-9|.|TRBJ2-7
CASSSMGGLPYEQYF
TGTGCCAGCAGTTCTATGGGGGGACTCCCCTACGAGCAGTACTTC
>few|TRBV7-9|TRBD2|TRBJ2-3
CASSTSGLVDTQYF
TGTGCCAGCAGCACCTCGGGACTAGTGGATACGCAGTATTTT
>.|TRBV9|TRBD2|TRBJ2-2
CASSVTAGAFGELFF
TGTGCCAGCAGCGTAACAGCGGGGGCCTTCGGGGAGCTGTTTTTT